This is a list of T cell receptor beta chains from one sample in a study of T-cell reconstitution after alpha-beta-depleted transplantation in children. TCRdb analysed the PCR reads with MiXCR anew, one entry per CDR3 protein. The repertoire holds around 800,000 distinct CDR3 sequences, with under 20% as singletons. Sequences were derived from PBMCs, mostly from graft donor cells, sampled 360 days after TCRalphabeta/CD19-depleted stem cell transplant. The source is a male patient younger than 18 who had a stem cell transplant for acute lymphoblastic leukemia, so the T cells may come from the graft donor. Each CDR3 is given with its conserved first and last residue. Fields, in order: V gene, CDR3 protein.

TRBV12-3/TRBV12-4 | CASSLKGLGGNEQFF
TRBV7-6 | CASSLGGRLNTEAFF
TRBV6-5 | CASRPQGRRTEAFF
TRBV29-1 | CSVVKGYEQYF
TRBV21-1 | CASSKERGQSYEQYF
TRBV6-1 | CASSALGGVSSYNEQFF
TRBV19 | CASKGTNLNEQFF
TRBV5-1 | CASSLARRGENYGYTF
TRBV20-1 | CSAVGYEQYF
TRBV18 | CASSPNVGRTSPQYF
TRBV24-1 | CATSDLRNRNEQFF
TRBV7-2 | CASSLVWTSGNEQFF
TRBV5-1 | CASSSGTSYGYTF
TRBV12-3/TRBV12-4 | CASSLDPRSSYEQYF
TRBV7-3 | CASSYVTSGSLDTQYF
TRBV29-1 | CSVDTRAGRNEAFF
TRBV3-1 | CASSLKVEPRNEQFF
TRBV5-5 | CASSKGTGTDYEQYF
TRBV6-1 | CASSESRTGNTIYF
TRBV5-1 | CASSSGLLDYEQYF
TRBV5-5 | CASSSPEVNTEAFF
TRBV7-9 | CASSFTPTGRGDTQYF
TRBV6-2/TRBV6-3 | CASSFLPSGPSYNEQFF
TRBV27 | CASSLNIYEQYF
TRBV7-3 | CASSPPGVAEAFF
TRBV9 | CASSAIDRVSEQYF
TRBV29-1 | CSVEDSKRLYGYTF
TRBV4-1 | CASSNPLAGGHNEQFF
TRBV6-1 | CASPPTSGNRYNEQFF
TRBV12-3/TRBV12-4 | CASSIPMTGRSYNEQFF
TRBV18 | CASLYRGRNEQFF
TRBV12-3/TRBV12-4 | CASSLAPGTGGFNEQYF
TRBV19 | CASSPTPGMNTEAFF
TRBV4-1 | CASSHTGTGFSGQFF
TRBV11-2 | CASSLSGASWYEQYF